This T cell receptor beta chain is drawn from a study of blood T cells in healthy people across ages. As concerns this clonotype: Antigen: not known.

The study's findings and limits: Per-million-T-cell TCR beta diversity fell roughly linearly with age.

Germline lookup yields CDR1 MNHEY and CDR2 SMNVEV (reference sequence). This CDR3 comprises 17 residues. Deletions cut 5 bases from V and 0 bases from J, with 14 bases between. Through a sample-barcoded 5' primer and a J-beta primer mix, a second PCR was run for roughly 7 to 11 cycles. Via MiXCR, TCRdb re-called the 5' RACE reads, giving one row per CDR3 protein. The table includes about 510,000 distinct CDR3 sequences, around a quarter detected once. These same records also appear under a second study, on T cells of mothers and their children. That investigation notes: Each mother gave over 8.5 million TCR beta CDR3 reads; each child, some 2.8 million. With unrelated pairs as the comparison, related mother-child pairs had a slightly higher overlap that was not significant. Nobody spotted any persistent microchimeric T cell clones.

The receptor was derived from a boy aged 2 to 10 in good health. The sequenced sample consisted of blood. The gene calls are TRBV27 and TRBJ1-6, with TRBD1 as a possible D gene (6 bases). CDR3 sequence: CASSPAPGASYNSPLHF. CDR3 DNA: TGTGCCAGCAGTCCAGCCCCGGGGGCCTCCTATAATTCACCCCTCCACTTT.